The rows below give T cell receptor beta chains drawn from one sample of a study of cytomegalovirus exposure and HLA in healthy donors. The repertoire was sequenced with immunoSEQ multiplex PCR; TCRdb's copy has only in-frame clones and lacks some. In the table there are under 150,000 clones, over 60% of which are singletons. The sequenced material came from PBMCs. These receptors were collected from a man younger than 45 in good health and CMV-seropositive. Both conserved end residues are trimmed from each CDR3. Each record gives: CDR3 protein, V gene, clone size, J gene. Clone size is shown for a subset of rows, as once, few, many or a class of expanded clone.

CDR3: ASSRTGVGTEAF
V: TRBV7-2
size: .
J: TRBJ1-1

CDR3: ASSQDSRRTSGRTSYEQY
V: TRBV4-1
size: .
J: TRBJ2-7

CDR3: ASSQRLDYEQY
V: TRBV2
size: .
J: TRBJ2-7

CDR3: ASRKQGATNEKLF
V: TRBV5-1
size: .
J: TRBJ1-4

CDR3: ASSLEGSGNSPLH
V: TRBV5-1
size: .
J: TRBJ1-6

CDR3: ASRRTGNTGELF
V: TRBV7-9
size: once
J: TRBJ2-2

CDR3: ASSKLAGVTDTQY
V: TRBV18
size: few
J: TRBJ2-3

CDR3: ASRLSSTGELF
V: TRBV19
size: .
J: TRBJ2-2

CDR3: ASSLQPGANYGYT
V: TRBV7-2
size: .
J: TRBJ1-2

CDR3: ASSSHTGGVNYGYT
V: TRBV28
size: .
J: TRBJ1-2

CDR3: ASSLSQGASESLF
V: TRBV27
size: .
J: TRBJ1-4

CDR3: ASSSTSVWNTEAF
V: TRBV9
size: .
J: TRBJ1-1

CDR3: ASSFGGQGLNGYT
V: TRBV11-2
size: once
J: TRBJ1-2

CDR3: ASSMGQGLQY
V: TRBV4-1
size: .
J: TRBJ2-5

CDR3: ASSLASRFNEKLF
V: TRBV11-3
size: .
J: TRBJ1-4

CDR3: AIGEPLAGGDYEQY
V: TRBV10-3
size: .
J: TRBJ2-7

CDR3: ASSPTQTLYTEAF
V: TRBV4-1
size: .
J: TRBJ1-1